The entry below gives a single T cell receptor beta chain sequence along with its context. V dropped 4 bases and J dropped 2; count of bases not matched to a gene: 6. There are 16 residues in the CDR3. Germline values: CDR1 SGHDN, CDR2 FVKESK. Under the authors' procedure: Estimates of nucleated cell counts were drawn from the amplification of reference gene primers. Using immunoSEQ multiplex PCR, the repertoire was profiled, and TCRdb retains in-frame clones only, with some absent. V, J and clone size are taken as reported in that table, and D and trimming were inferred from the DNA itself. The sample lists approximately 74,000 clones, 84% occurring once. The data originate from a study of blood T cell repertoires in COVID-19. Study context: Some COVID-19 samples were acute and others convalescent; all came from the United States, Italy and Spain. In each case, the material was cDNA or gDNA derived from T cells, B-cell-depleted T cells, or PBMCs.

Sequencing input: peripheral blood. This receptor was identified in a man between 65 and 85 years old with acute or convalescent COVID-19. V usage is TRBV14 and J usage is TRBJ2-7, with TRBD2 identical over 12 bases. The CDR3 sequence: CASSPAGLAGTYEQYF. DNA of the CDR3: TGTGCCAGCAGCCCCGCTGGACTAGCGGGAACCTACGAGCAGTACTTC.